Here is one T cell receptor (beta chain) with its context. The specificity of this receptor is unknown. No much larger clonotype is one base removed from it; base qualities were not supplied. The same CDR3 can be traced to other DNA sequences in this sample. The CDR3 goes from the cysteine to the phenylalanine over 14 residues. Only the CDR3 portion is preserved as DNA: 42 bases, with reading frame beginning at the first base. Per the germline V gene, MDHEN is the CDR1 and SYDVKM is the CDR2. V is cut by 2 bases and J by 2 bases, and the space between the germline ends is 10 bases. Using the deep immunoSEQ assay, TCR CDR3 regions were amplified from genomic DNA by multiplex PCR. Extracted genomic DNA from each cell subset was distributed evenly across all wells of several immunoSEQ 96-well plates, and each plate was treated as a replicate. For sorted subsets, each replicate PCR was loaded with 150 to 250 ng genomic DNA, equivalent to 30,000 or so T cell genomes. The purified libraries were quantified using a Qubit 3.0 fluorometer, sized with a Bioanalyzer 2100, and then quantified again using the KAPA Library Quantification kit. Each immunoSEQ 96-well plate was sequenced on its own single-read 150-cycle Illumina NextSeq 550 flow cell. The authors' analysis ran thus. The immunoSEQ output contained only junctional sequences without quality scores, so filtering could not match that applied to full-length reads. Sequences were annotated with PyIR, a Python wrapper for IgBLAST v1.9, and V/J genes and CDR3 were assigned using IMGT germline references. Any read was removed if the V/J assignment was weak (E-value above 1e-6), the CDR3 was missing, or the read contained stop codons, out-of-frame junctions, or ambiguous translated residues. A V3J clonotype was defined by an identical inferred V gene, J gene, and CDR3 amino acid sequence. Percentage overlap between repertoires was calculated by dividing the number of shared unique clonotypes by the size of the smaller repertoire. Richness of each repertoire was evaluated using RTK rarefaction, the Chao1 estimator, and Recon v2.1 estimates of unobserved clonotypes. For all TCRbeta clonotypes obtained by the gDNA method from a few donors, generation probabilities were computed with OLGA. The table comes from immuneACCESS by way of TCRdb, which keeps in-frame sequences with V and J called. Part of the clones is missing from these tables; in studies checked, under half for an unresolved V gene and the rest for unknown reasons. The V and J calls and clone size were taken over from that table, and D and trimming were inferred from the DNA. For this sample the table gives around 690,000 clones, of which around 90% were detected only once. The top ten constitute 34% of the sample.

The donors were healthy, HIV-negative adults who had no recently reported acute infections or vaccinations. Every donor was a Caucasian adult residing in Nashville, Tennessee, USA. CD8 memory samples combined magnetically selected CD45RO+ cells with CCR7-negative CD45RA+ effector memory (TemRA) cells. After blood collection by leukapheresis, PBMCs were isolated using Ficoll-Histopaque density gradient centrifugation and then cryopreserved in the vapor phase of liquid nitrogen. Purity and quantity of every magnetically sorted T cell population were checked by analytical flow cytometry. Genomic DNA was isolated from each sorted fraction and quantified by UV absorbance on a Nanodrop 2000c. These data are taken from a study of shared clonotypes between healthy human individuals (dated by TCRdb to about 2020). At the level of the whole study: The cohort comprised a couple of women and a few men aged 18 to 49 years. To estimate repertoire size and how much clonotypes are shared between individuals, the study performed deep sequencing of blood TCR repertoires from a handful of healthy adults. Libraries were prepared and TCR repertoires were sequenced by different laboratories using diverse techniques, in order to increase sequencing depth and limit assay-specific biases. Per donor, leukapheresis produced somewhere between about 0.9 and 10 billion PBMCs. For each donor, CD4 naive and CD4 memory were each given three plates, CD8 naive was given two plates, and CD8 memory was given one plate.

The investigation overall reported the following: Higher generation probabilities were observed for clonotypes shared by all four sorted-subset donors than for non-shared clonotypes. Because the study included a small number of donors, the genetic and exposure-history diversity represented was limited. Naive subsets generally had larger estimated clonotype richness than memory subsets did. Sharing across several donors was observed for approximately 4.6% of naive CD4, over 3% of naive CD8, 2.3% of memory CD4, and less than 0.45% of memory CD8 clonotypes. Pairwise subsampling indicated that sequencing depth was expected to affect the degree of clonotype sharing among donors. Sampling was restricted to blood, and TCR repertoires in tissues likely differ from the TCR repertoires found in blood. Even with the large sequencing depth, rarefaction of the sorted-subset datasets indicated that sequencing was incomplete.

Recombination linked TRBV28 to TRBJ2-7; the D gene is perhaps TRBD2, on 5 matching bases. The sequence came from a man aged 18 to 35 in good health. Some clones in this sample may be carry-over from other donors' samples. The source material was memory CD8+ T cells from PBMCs. Reading the label with the study, this specimen's cell subset or site is: CD45RO+ cells pooled with CCR7-negative TemRA cells. The CDR3 protein is CASSLAGITYEQYF. The base sequence is TGTGCCAGCAGTTTAGCGGGCATCACCTACGAGCAGTACTTC.